This TCR beta chain was sequenced during a study of blood T cell repertoires in COVID-19. Study details: Sites across the United States, Italy and Spain contributed samples from acute and convalescent COVID-19. From T cells, B-cell-depleted T cells, or PBMCs came the material, which was cDNA or gDNA.

The CDR3 contains 14 residues. The germline gives CDR1 MNHNY, CDR2 SVGAGI (reference sequence). V lost 6 bases and J 3 bases, leaving 12 bases between the germline ends. In the study's own analysis: Cell counts per sample came from amplifying reference gene primers. This table comes from immunoSEQ multiplex PCR, and its TCRdb copy is limited to in-frame clones, with some not included. V and J calls plus clone size are reproduced from that table; the DNA served to infer D and trimming. The sample lists around 150,000 clones; roughly 84% were seen once. The receptor's source is a woman older than 75 with active or convalescent COVID-19. The sample comprised peripheral blood. The chain joins TRBV6-6 to TRBJ1-5; maybe TRBD1 (6 bases). CDR3 residues: CASRFQGPNQPQHF. DNA for the CDR3: TGTGCCAGCAGATTCCAGGGGCCCAATCAGCCCCAGCATTTT.